This T cell receptor (beta chain) comes out of a study of T cell repertoires in cytomegalovirus infection. The wider study: Recently identified HLA-C-restricted CMV epitopes were used, and well-studied HLA-B-restricted CMV epitopes were used as well. An indication of both CMV infection and matching HLA type came from public TCR beta signatures. The study's findings and limits: Totalled public TCR beta family frequency picked out people who carried CMV plus the relevant HLA. CMV-specific TCR beta clonotypes restricted by HLA-C were the ones dominating the ex vivo response.

MiXCR, run by TCRdb on the reads, gives a single entry per CDR3 protein. Found here are some 940,000 distinct CDR3 sequences, around 30% of them singletons; the top ten hold 11% to 15%. Worth noting for this clonotype: No antigen is known for it.

The V gene lost 4 bases and the J gene lost 5 bases, with 14 bases spanning the gap. The CDR3 contains 14 residues. Germline V CDR1 and CDR2: LNHDA, SQIVND (reference sequence). The receptor was derived from a human donor in good health (CMV status not recorded). Some clones in this sample may be carry-over from other donors' samples. Material: cultured CD8+ T cells from PBMCs, obtained from culture after CMV antigen stimulation. V is TRBV19 and J is TRBJ1-2; weak D call: TRBD1 (6 bases). For the CDR3, the DNA is TGTGCCAGTAGTACCGGACGGGACAAGTATGGCTACACCTTC. Protein product: CASSTGRDKYGYTF.